These T cell receptor beta chains were read from a single sample in a study of blood T cell repertoires in COVID-19. Profiled with immunoSEQ multiplex PCR; TCRdb holds only in-frame clones, not every one. In the table there are tens of thousands of clones, around 83% of which are singletons. What was sequenced was peripheral blood. The receptors stem from a human donor with acute or convalescent COVID-19. The donor label of this sample is uncertain. Each CDR3 is given with its conserved first and last residue. A D gene is named only where the DNA matches it firmly. For some rows the clone size is stated as once, few or many, or as a class when expanded; others skip it.

v_gene	abundance	j_gene	d_gene	CDR3aa	CDR3nt
TRBV19	-	TRBJ2-1	TRBD2	CASSTRSGTYNEQFF	TGTGCCAGTAGTACCAGGAGCGGGACCTACAATGAGCAGTTCTTC
TRBV6-5	-	TRBJ2-3	-	CASSYSLSPGTDTQYF	TGTGCCAGCAGTTACTCGCTCTCTCCGGGGACAGATACGCAGTATTTT
TRBV28	-	TRBJ1-1	-	CASKGGGWNTEAFF	TGTGCCAGCAAGGGCGGGGGCTGGAACACTGAAGCTTTCTTT
TRBV5-1	-	TRBJ1-6	TRBD1	CASRMTTGNNSPLHF	TGCGCCAGCAGGATGACGACAGGGAATAATTCACCCCTCCACTTT
TRBV7-8	-	TRBJ2-5	TRBD2	CASSLGTSGTQETQYF	TGTGCCAGCAGCCTTGGGACTAGCGGGACGCAAGAGACCCAGTACTTC
TRBV10-1	-	TRBJ2-3	TRBD1	CASSDGQGTDTQYF	TGCGCCAGCAGCGATGGACAGGGCACAGATACGCAGTATTTT
TRBV6-5	-	TRBJ1-5	-	CASSYDSNSNQPQHF	TGTGCCAGCAGCTATGACAGCAATAGCAATCAGCCCCAGCATTTT
TRBV5-4	once	TRBJ1-6	-	CASSLDLGATNSPLHF	TGTGCCAGCAGCTTGGATCTGGGGGCGACGAATTCACCCCTCCACTTT
TRBV19	once	TRBJ1-1	TRBD1	CASSISGQGNTEAFF	TGTGCCAGTAGTATATCGGGACAGGGGAACACTGAAGCTTTCTTT
TRBV6-6	-	TRBJ2-1	-	CASSRSEGEFF	TGTGCCAGCAGCCGTAGCGAGGGGGAGTTCTTC
TRBV29-1	once	TRBJ2-7	-	CSVGRDSYEQYF	TGCAGCGTCGGACGGGACTCCTACGAGCAGTACTTC
TRBV5-1	-	TRBJ2-7	TRBD1	CASSAPTGDEQYF	TGCGCCAGCAGCGCACCGACAGGGGACGAGCAGTACTTC
TRBV3-1/TRBV3-2	-	TRBJ1-2	TRBD1	CASSLTGGAPHTF	TGTGCCAGCAGCTTAACAGGGGGCGCCCCCCACACCTTC
TRBV10-3	-	TRBJ1-1	-	CAISEYGVDVGPEAFF	TGTGCCATCAGTGAGTACGGGGTTGATGTAGGGCCTGAAGCTTTCTTT
TRBV4-3	-	TRBJ2-3	-	CASSQGHLASTDTQYF	TGCGCCAGCAGCCAAGGACATCTTGCCAGCACAGATACGCAGTATTTT
TRBV6-5	few	TRBJ1-2	TRBD1	CASRGTGNYGYTF	TGTGCCAGCAGGGGGACAGGGAACTATGGCTACACCTTC
TRBV2	-	TRBJ1-2	-	CASSEALGHNYGYTF	TGTGCCAGCAGTGAAGCGTTGGGACATAACTATGGCTACACCTTC
TRBV12-3/TRBV12-4	-	TRBJ1-3	-	CASNIGTPSAIYF	TGTGCCAGCAACATTGGGACACCGAGTGCGATATATTTT
TRBV29-1	-	TRBJ1-2	-	CSVVLSGWGDYGYTF	TGCAGCGTTGTCCTGTCAGGGTGGGGTGACTATGGCTACACCTTC
TRBV7-2	-	TRBJ1-5	-	CASSLGPGLNQPQHF	TGTGCCAGCAGCTTAGGGCCAGGCCTAAATCAGCCCCAGCATTTT
TRBV2	-	TRBJ2-5	TRBD2	CASSEGASGGTETQYF	TGTGCCAGCAGTGAAGGGGCTAGCGGGGGGACAGAGACCCAGTACTTC
TRBV5-6	-	TRBJ2-5	-	CASSLLDQVQETQYF	TGTGCCAGCAGCTTACTAGACCAGGTACAAGAGACCCAGTACTTC
TRBV6-5	-	TRBJ2-6	-	CASSRARETNVLTF	TGTGCCAGCAGCCGGGCCCGGGAGACCAACGTCCTGACTTTC
TRBV7-9	-	TRBJ1-1	-	CASSQTRTANTEAFF	TGTGCCAGCAGCCAAACAAGGACAGCGAACACTGAAGCTTTCTTT
TRBV29-1	-	TRBJ2-1	-	CSVEVLAGYNEQFF	TGCAGCGTTGAAGTTCTAGCTGGCTACAATGAGCAGTTCTTC
TRBV5-1	-	TRBJ1-6	-	CASSPGTSNNSPLHF	TGCGCCAGCAGCCCAGGGACAAGTAATAATTCACCCCTCCACTTT
TRBV12-3/TRBV12-4	-	TRBJ1-2	-	CASSLEGYGYTF	TGTGCCAGCAGCCTGGAGGGCTATGGCTACACCTTC
TRBV5-5	-	TRBJ1-5	TRBD1	CASSSTGVQGPQHF	TGTGCCAGCAGCTCGACAGGGGTCCAGGGGCCCCAGCATTTT
TRBV3-1/TRBV3-2	-	TRBJ2-1	-	CASSPFSPGEQFF	TGTGCCAGCAGCCCCTTTAGCCCTGGTGAGCAGTTCTTC
TRBV29-1	-	TRBJ2-3	-	CSATPTDTQYF	TGCAGCGCCACACCCACAGATACGCAGTATTTT
TRBV10-3	-	TRBJ1-3	-	CAISGFDSSSGNTIYF	TGTGCCATCAGTGGGTTCGACAGCTCCTCTGGAAACACCATATATTTT
TRBV24-1	-	TRBJ1-2	TRBD1	CATSDGWTGDYGYTF	TGTGCCACCAGTGATGGGTGGACAGGGGACTATGGCTACACCTTC
TRBV5-4	-	TRBJ2-6	-	CASSLPGAGANVLTF	TGTGCCAGCAGCTTGCCGGGGGCTGGGGCCAACGTCCTGACTTTC
TRBV19	once	TRBJ2-5	TRBD1	CASSAGTGFGETQYF	TGTGCCAGTAGTGCCGGGACAGGGTTCGGAGAGACCCAGTACTTC
TRBV5-1	-	TRBJ1-1	-	CASSLVIGASVNTEAFF	TGCGCCAGCAGCTTGGTCATTGGGGCGTCTGTGAACACTGAAGCTTTCTTT
TRBV7-2	-	TRBJ2-7	TRBD2	CASSLADSGRIFTFYEQYF	TGTGCCAGCAGCTTAGCGGATAGCGGGAGGATATTTACCTTCTACGAGCAGTACTTC
TRBV6-5	-	TRBJ2-3	TRBD1	CASSTGGTDTQYF	TGTGCCAGCAGTACAGGGGGCACAGATACGCAGTATTTT
TRBV5-8	-	TRBJ1-4	TRBD1	CASSEGQGGSAFEKLFF	TGTGCCAGCAGCGAGGGACAGGGGGGATCTGCGTTTGAAAAACTGTTTTTT
TRBV7-2	-	TRBJ2-5	-	CASSFFPETQYF	TGTGCCAGCAGCTTCTTCCCCGAGACCCAGTACTTC
TRBV2	-	TRBJ1-5	TRBD1	CASSPGQGFNQPQHF	TGTGCCAGCAGCCCGGGACAGGGATTCAATCAGCCCCAGCATTTT
TRBV6-2/TRBV6-3	-	TRBJ2-3	TRBD2	CASNPGGGRLADTQYF	TGTGCCAGCAACCCCGGGGGCGGGAGGTTGGCAGATACGCAGTATTTT